Below, 24 T cell receptor beta chains from the same sample are listed, as sequenced in a study of cytomegalovirus exposure and HLA in healthy donors (dated by TCRdb to about 2017). Library preparation was by the immunoSEQ multiplex PCR assay. The multiplex PCR relied on a mix of 60 forward primers for TCR Vbeta segments and 13 reverse primers for TCR Jbeta segments. The table comes from immuneACCESS by way of TCRdb, which keeps in-frame sequences with V and J called. Part of the clones is missing from these tables; in studies checked, under half for an unresolved V gene and the rest for unknown reasons. The sample table contains 100,000 to 150,000 clones; only one count was recorded for roughly 84% of them. The leading ten clones occupy about 1.8% of the sample. The sample comprised PBMCs. The receptor source for this set is a boy younger than 18 in good health and CMV-seronegative.

As for this clone: An end of the junction does not agree with germline; a read error may underlie this. This chain connects TRBV27 to TRBJ1-2, with D unresolved. The CDR3 is 13 residues long. Germline V lookup: CDR1 MNHEY, CDR2 SMNVEV (reference sequence). The CDR3 DNA reads as TGTGCCAGCAGTTCCGGAGTTAACTATGGCTACGCCTTC. This codes for CASSSGVNYGYAF.

V is TRBV7-3 and J is TRBJ2-6, with D possibly matching TRBD1 (5 bases). There are 16 residues in the CDR3. CDR1 and CDR2 (germline): SGHTA, FQGTGA. The germline V and J ends were trimmed by 5 bases and 0 bases, with 11 bases remaining between them. CDR3 sequence reads: CASSPRVFSGANVLTF. The CDR3 region has the DNA TGTGCCAGCAGCCCCAGGGTTTTCTCTGGGGCCAACGTCCTGACTTTC.

This chain uses TRBV5-4 with TRBJ2-7, with TRBD2 matching over 10 bases. There are 16 residues in the CDR3. Per the germline V gene, CDR1 is SGHNT and CDR2 is YYREEE (reference sequence). With V trimmed by 4 bases and J by 5 bases, 12 bases remained unmatched. The CDR3 DNA follows: TGTGCCAGCAGCGATAAGGTAGCGGGAGGTACGGACGAGCAGTACTTC. This codes for CASSDKVAGGTDEQYF.

The chain employs TRBV18 and TRBJ1-4; no clear D. Trimming removed 5 bases from V and 2 bases from J, with 12 bases in between. Germline CDR1 reads KGHSH; CDR2 reads LQKENI. The CDR3 has 15 residues. CDR3 in DNA: TGTGCCAGCTCAGACCTACAGATTACTAATGAAAAACTGTTTTTT. Translation: CASSDLQITNEKLFF.

This chain uses TRBV5-1 with TRBJ1-1; 7 positions agree with TRBD1. CDR1 and CDR2 (germline): SGHRS, YFSETQ. V trimming: 0 bases; J trimming: 2 bases; junction bases outside the gene matches: 13. The length of the CDR3 is 18 residues. The CDR3 sequence: CASSLDGRQGWGNTEAFF. The CDR3, as DNA: TGCGCCAGCAGCTTGGACGGAAGACAGGGTTGGGGAAACACTGAAGCTTTCTTT.

This chain uses TRBV18 with TRBJ2-1, with TRBD1 identical over 8 bases. This CDR3 comprises 15 residues. From germline, CDR1 is KGHSH and CDR2 LQKENI. Trimming at V came to 3 bases and at J to 0 bases, leaving 1 base not matched to a gene. The CDR3 sequence: CASSPGQGSYNEQFF. CDR3 DNA: TGTGCCAGCTCACCTGGACAGGGCTCCTACAATGAGCAGTTCTTC.

This chain links TRBV19 with TRBJ1-1, with D unresolved. The V end lost 8 bases, the J end lost 1 base, and 5 bases lay between the germline ends. This CDR3 is built from 11 residues. Germline V gives CDR1 LNHDA, CDR2 SQIVND (reference sequence). As DNA, the CDR3 is TGTGCCAGTTCGGGGAACACTGAAGCTTTCTTT. It encodes CASSGNTEAFF.

The DNA for the CDR3 is TGTGCCAGCAGCGGACTAGCGGGAATCGGTGAGCAGTACTTC. Amino acid sequence: CASSGLAGIGEQYF. V is TRBV7-3 and J is TRBJ2-7; 12 nucleotides agree with TRBD2. J lost 7 bases, V lost 5 bases, and 6 bases had no gene match. Per the germline V gene, CDR1 is SGHTA and CDR2 is FQGTGA. The CDR3 length is 14 residues.

The CDR3 protein is CASSQDLAGDSYEQYF. CDR3 sequence (DNA): TGCGCCAGCAGCCAAGATCTAGCGGGTGACTCCTACGAGCAGTACTTC. The chain links TRBV4-3 to TRBJ2-7; 8 nucleotides align to TRBD2. This CDR3 region has 16 residues. After removal of 0 bases from V and 0 bases from J, the junction contained 4 bases not matched to a gene. Germline loops: CDR1 LGHNA, CDR2 YSLEER.

The rearrangement joins TRBV29-1 to TRBJ2-4; possible D gene TRBD1, 5 bases. The CDR3 totals 13 residues. V lost 4 bases, J lost 3 bases, and 10 bases lay in between. CDR1 and CDR2 from the germline V gene are SQVTM and ANQGSEA. The CDR3 reads CSVASGYKNIQYF. CDR3 coding DNA: TGCAGCGTTGCCTCAGGGTACAAAAACATTCAGTACTTC. Full variable domain (rest looked up from reference TRBV29-1 and TRBJ2-4): SAVISQKPSRDICQRGTSLTIQCQVDSQVTMMFWYRQQPGQSLTLIATANQGSEATYESGFVIDKFPISRPNLTFSTLTVSNMSPEDSSIYLCSVASGYKNIQYFGAGTRLSVL.

V and J are TRBV7-8 and TRBJ2-2; D unclear. CDR3 length equals 15 residues. CDR1 and CDR2 (germline): SGHVS, FQNEAQ. Trimming removed 5 bases at V and 1 base at J, with 11 bases between. CDR3 DNA sequence: TGTGCCAGCAGCACTTCCCGCCTGAACACCGGGGAGCTGTTTTTT. Its translation is CASSTSRLNTGELFF.

The rearrangement links TRBV19 to TRBJ2-7, with TRBD2 matching over 12 bases. Per the germline V gene, CDR1 is LNHDA and CDR2 is SQIVND (reference sequence). The CDR3 extends over 15 amino acids. The junction had 3 bases not matched to a gene; V was cut back by 0 bases and J by 6 bases. CDR3 sequence (DNA): TGTGCCAGTAGTATAGAGTTGACTAGCGGGGGCGAGCAGTACTTC. Translation: CASSIELTSGGEQYF.

This clone appeared a single time. V gene TRBV6-5 combines with J gene TRBJ1-5; the D gene is possibly TRBD1 (6 bases). Germline CDR1 and CDR2: MNHEY and SVGAGI. There are 15 residues in the CDR3. The V end was cut by 6 bases, the J end by 5 bases, with 17 bases between. CDR3 sequence (DNA): TGTGCCAGCAGCTCAACCCGGGACACCCATCAGCCCCAGCATTTT. Its translation: CASSSTRDTHQPQHF.

The chain uses TRBV5-5 and TRBJ2-1; 8 positions agree with TRBD1. Germline trimming cut 4 bases from V and 1 base from J; bases unmatched to any gene: 4. Germline V gene data show CDR1 as SGHKS and CDR2 as YYEKEE (reference sequence). This CDR3 region has 15 residues. In DNA, the CDR3 is TGTGCCAGCAGCAAGGACAGGGTTTCCTACAATGAGCAGTTCTTC. The encoded protein is CASSKDRVSYNEQFF.

This clone was detected once. Here the CDR3 reads CASSQDSHNTGELFF. The CDR3 region has the DNA TGTGCCAGCAGTCAAGACAGTCATAACACCGGGGAGCTGTTTTTT. The chain carries TRBV5-6 and TRBJ2-2; D might be TRBD1 (5 bases). The CDR3 covers 15 residues. Germline CDR1 SGHDT, CDR2 YYEEEE. V lost 5 bases and J lost 2, with 13 bases in between.

The chain carries TRBV9 and TRBJ1-1; D is undetermined. The CDR3 runs 15 residues. Between the trimmed V and J ends, which lost 4 bases and 4 bases, there was a span of 17 bases. Germline CDR1 reads SGDLS; CDR2 reads YYNGEE. DNA for the CDR3: TGTGCCAGCAGCTCAGAGGAGGTGCCGGCCACTGAAGCTTTCTTT. It specifies CASSSEEVPATEAFF.

Notes on this clone: Mismatch with germline at one junction end may stem from a read error. V is TRBV5-6 and J is TRBJ1-2; D perhaps matches TRBD1 (5 bases). Germline V lookup: CDR1 SGHDT, CDR2 YYEEEE. This CDR3 region has 15 residues. The CDR3 DNA follows: TGTGCCAGCAGCGATCCCCCGGCAGGGCAGGCTGGCTACCCCTTC. Protein product: CASSDPPAGQAGYPF.

Only a few counts were recorded for this clone. The J gene is TRBJ1-1, the V gene TRBV19; possibly TRBD1 for D (5 bases). CDR1 is LNHDA, CDR2 SQIVND, per germline (reference sequence). This CDR3 contains 13 residues. Trimming cost V 3 bases and J 6 bases, with 11 bases left between them. The CDR3 here is CASSITGASEAFF. The CDR3 region has the DNA TGTGCCAGTAGTATCACTGGGGCATCTGAAGCTTTCTTT.

CDR3 region: CSALGGGRTDTQYF. CDR3 coding DNA: TGCAGCGCCCTGGGTGGGGGCCGCACAGATACGCAGTATTTT. The J gene is TRBJ2-3, the V gene TRBV29-1; D might be TRBD1 (6 bases). V lost 7 bases, J lost 1 base, and 15 bases lay in between. The CDR3 is 14 residues long. Germline CDR1 SQVTM, CDR2 ANQGSEA.

The chain employs TRBV9 and TRBJ2-7; the match to TRBD1 covers 7 bases. CDR1 and CDR2 from the germline V gene are SGDLS and YYNGEE. After removal of 3 bases from V and 4 bases from J, the junction contained 7 bases not matched to a gene. The CDR3 consists of 14 residues. As DNA, the CDR3 is TGTGCCAGCAGCGGGGGACAGTCGGGGTACGAGCAGTACTTC. It specifies CASSGGQSGYEQYF.

The chain links TRBV6-1 to TRBJ1-1; possible D gene TRBD1, 5 bases. Germline-derived CDR1 and CDR2 are MNHNS and SASEGT. Trimming removed 3 bases from V and 5 bases from J, with 13 bases in between. This CDR3 contains 14 residues. The CDR3 reads CASSDGSGGTEAFF. Written as DNA, the CDR3 is TGTGCCAGCAGTGACGGGTCGGGGGGAACTGAAGCTTTCTTT.

The chain is built from TRBV4-2 and TRBJ2-1, with 9 bases lining up with TRBD2. Germline V CDR1 and CDR2: LGHNA, YNFKEQ. V was clipped by 5 bases and J by 0 bases; unmatched bases: 11. The CDR3 loop spans 18 amino acids. The CDR3 sequence: CASSTPSLAGSSYNEQFF. The DNA of the CDR3 is TGTGCCAGCAGCACCCCTTCCCTAGCGGGGAGCTCCTACAATGAGCAGTTCTTC.

The chain combines TRBV5-4 with TRBJ2-3; the D gene is possibly TRBD1 (6 bases). The V and J ends lost 4 bases and 9 bases respectively, with 12 bases between them. The germline V gene has CDR1 SGHNT and CDR2 YYREEE (reference sequence). The CDR3 is 12 residues long. In DNA, the CDR3 is TGTGCCAGCAGCGAGGACAGAACGACGCAGTATTTT. This codes for CASSEDRTTQYF.

V is TRBV6-1 and J is TRBJ2-4, with D tentatively TRBD1 (6 bases). CDR3 length equals 14 residues. V was trimmed by 7 bases and J by 3 bases, leaving 13 bases between them. Germline loops: CDR1 MNHNS, CDR2 SASEGT. The CDR3 region is CASTAGVDKNIQYF. The CDR3, as DNA: TGTGCCAGCACTGCAGGGGTGGACAAAAACATTCAGTACTTC.